This T cell receptor beta chain stems from a study of OX40 agonist ivuxolimab in advanced cancers. The overall study: Anti-PD-1, anti-PD-L1 or anti-CTLA-4 therapy given earlier was allowed, and 35% to 50% had some. Study observations and caveats: Relative to CD4+ cells, CD8+ T cells on average had more expanded clones. Those patients achieving a partial response at 0.1-3.0 mg/kg showed among the lowest clonal expansion.

The table came from immunoSEQ multiplex PCR; TCRdb's copy has only in-frame clones and leaves some out. The table includes some 40,000 clones, roughly nine tenths detected once. Regarding this clone: Its specificity is not known.

Between the trimmed V and J ends, which lost 4 bases and 0 bases, there was a span of 10 bases. This CDR3 is 14 amino acids long. CDR1 and CDR2 (germline): SGHTA, FQGNSA. This sequence was found in an adult with an advanced solid tumor such as melanoma, head and neck, liver or kidney cancer. V usage is TRBV7-2 and J usage is TRBJ2-7, with D possibly being TRBD1 or TRBD2 (6 bases each). Source: CD4+ or CD8+ T cells sorted from blood, taken in a trial of the OX40 agonist ivuxolimab. The CDR3 bases are TGTGCCAGCAGCTATGGAGGGGGCTCCTACGAGCAGTACTTC. Translating it yields CASSYGGGSYEQYF.